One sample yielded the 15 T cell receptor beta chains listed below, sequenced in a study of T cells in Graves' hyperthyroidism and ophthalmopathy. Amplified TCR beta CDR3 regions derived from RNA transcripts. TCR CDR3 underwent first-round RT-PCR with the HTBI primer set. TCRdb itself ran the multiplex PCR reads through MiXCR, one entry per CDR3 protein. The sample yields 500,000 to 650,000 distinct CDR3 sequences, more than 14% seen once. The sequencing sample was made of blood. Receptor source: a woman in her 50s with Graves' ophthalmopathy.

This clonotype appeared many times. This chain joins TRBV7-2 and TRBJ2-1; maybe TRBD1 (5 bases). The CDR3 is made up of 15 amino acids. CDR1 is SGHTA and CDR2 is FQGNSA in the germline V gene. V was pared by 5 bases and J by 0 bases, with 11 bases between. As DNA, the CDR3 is TGTGCCAGCAGCATCGACAGCAACTCCTACAATGAGCAGTTCTTC. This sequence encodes CASSIDSNSYNEQFF.

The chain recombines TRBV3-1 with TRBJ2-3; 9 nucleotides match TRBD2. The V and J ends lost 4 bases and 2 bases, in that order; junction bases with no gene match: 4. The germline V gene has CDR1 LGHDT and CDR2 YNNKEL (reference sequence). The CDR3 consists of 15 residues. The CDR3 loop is CASSRRLADTDTQYF. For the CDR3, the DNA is TGTGCCAGCAGCCGGAGACTAGCGGACACAGATACGCAGTATTTT.

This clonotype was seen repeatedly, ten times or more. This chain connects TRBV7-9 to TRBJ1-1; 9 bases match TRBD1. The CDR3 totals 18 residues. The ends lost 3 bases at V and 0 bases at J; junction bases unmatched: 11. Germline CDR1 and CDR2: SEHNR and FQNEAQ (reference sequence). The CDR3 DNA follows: TGTGCCAGCAGCTTCCCGACAGGGGGTGCGACCATGAACACTGAAGCTTTCTTT. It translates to CASSFPTGGATMNTEAFF.

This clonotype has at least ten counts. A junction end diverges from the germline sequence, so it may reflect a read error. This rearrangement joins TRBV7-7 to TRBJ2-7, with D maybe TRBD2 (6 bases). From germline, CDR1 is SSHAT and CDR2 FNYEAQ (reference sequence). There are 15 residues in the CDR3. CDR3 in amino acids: CASSLASGLPRDQYF. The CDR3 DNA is TGTGCTAGCAGCCTCGCCTCGGGGTTACCGCGGGATCAGTACTTC.

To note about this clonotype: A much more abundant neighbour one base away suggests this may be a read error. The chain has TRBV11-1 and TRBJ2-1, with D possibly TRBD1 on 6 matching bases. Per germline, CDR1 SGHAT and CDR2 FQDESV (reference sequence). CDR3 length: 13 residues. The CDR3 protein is CVSSLAQGYEQFF. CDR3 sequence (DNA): TGTGTCAGCAGCCTAGCTCAGGGGTATGAGCAGTTCTTC.

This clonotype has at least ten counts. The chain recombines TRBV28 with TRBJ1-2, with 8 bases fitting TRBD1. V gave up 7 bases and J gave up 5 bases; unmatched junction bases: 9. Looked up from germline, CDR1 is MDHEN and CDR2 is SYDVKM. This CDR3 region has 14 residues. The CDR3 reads CASIDQGASYGYTF. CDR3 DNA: TGTGCCAGCATCGATCAGGGGGCGAGTTATGGCTACACCTTC.

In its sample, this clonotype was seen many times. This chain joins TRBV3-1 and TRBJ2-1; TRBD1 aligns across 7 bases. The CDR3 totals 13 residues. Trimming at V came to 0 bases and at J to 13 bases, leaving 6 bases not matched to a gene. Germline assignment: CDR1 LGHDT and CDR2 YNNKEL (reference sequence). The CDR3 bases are TGTGCCAGCAGCCAAGATTTGACAGGGAACCAGTTCTTC. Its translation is CASSQDLTGNQFF.

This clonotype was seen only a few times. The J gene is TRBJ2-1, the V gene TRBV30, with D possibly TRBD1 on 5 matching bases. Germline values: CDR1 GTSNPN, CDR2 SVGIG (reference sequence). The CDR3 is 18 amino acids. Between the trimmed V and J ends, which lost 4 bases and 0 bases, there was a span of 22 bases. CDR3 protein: CAWNQGRFSRSSYNEQFF. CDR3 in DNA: TGTGCCTGGAACCAGGGTAGGTTTAGCCGCAGCTCCTACAATGAGCAGTTCTTC.

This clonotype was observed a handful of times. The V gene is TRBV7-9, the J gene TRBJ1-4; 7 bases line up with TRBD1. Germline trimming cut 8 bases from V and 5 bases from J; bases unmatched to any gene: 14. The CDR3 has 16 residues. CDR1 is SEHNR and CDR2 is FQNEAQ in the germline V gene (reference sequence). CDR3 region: CASGRGLREENEKLFF. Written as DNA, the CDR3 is TGTGCCAGCGGCAGGGGGTTGAGAGAGGAGAATGAAAAACTGTTTTTT.

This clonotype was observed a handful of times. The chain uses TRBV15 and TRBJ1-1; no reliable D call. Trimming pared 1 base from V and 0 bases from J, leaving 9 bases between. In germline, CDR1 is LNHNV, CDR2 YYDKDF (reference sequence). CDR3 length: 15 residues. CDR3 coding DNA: TGTGCCACCAGCAGAGTCGCTTCTTTGAACACTGAAGCTTTCTTT. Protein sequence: CATSRVASLNTEAFF.

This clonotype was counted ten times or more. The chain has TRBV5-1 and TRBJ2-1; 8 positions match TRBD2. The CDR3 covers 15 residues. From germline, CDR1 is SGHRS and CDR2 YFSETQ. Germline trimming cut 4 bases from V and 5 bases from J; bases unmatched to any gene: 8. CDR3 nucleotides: TGCGCCAGCAGCGGGGGACTAGGCCTCCACAATGAGCAGTTCTTC. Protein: CASSGGLGLHNEQFF.

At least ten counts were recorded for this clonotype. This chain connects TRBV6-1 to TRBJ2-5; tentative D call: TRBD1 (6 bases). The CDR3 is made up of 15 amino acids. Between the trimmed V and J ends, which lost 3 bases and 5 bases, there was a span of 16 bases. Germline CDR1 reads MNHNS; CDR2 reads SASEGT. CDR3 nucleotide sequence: TGTGCCAGCAGTGAGGACAGCTGGAGTGGGGAGACCCAGTACTTC. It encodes CASSEDSWSGETQYF.

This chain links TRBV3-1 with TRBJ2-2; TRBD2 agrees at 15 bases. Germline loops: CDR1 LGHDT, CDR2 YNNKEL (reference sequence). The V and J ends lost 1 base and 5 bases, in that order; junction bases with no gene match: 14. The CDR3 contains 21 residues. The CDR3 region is CASSQVAGPGLAGGWTGELFF. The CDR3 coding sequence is TGTGCCAGCAGCCAAGTAGCCGGGCCGGGACTAGCGGGAGGTTGGACCGGGGAGCTGTTTTTT.

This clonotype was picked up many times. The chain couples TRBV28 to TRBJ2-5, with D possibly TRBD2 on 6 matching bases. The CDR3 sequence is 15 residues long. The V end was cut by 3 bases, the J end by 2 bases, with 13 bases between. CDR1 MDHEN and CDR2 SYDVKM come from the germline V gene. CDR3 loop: CASSFRGSSQETQYF. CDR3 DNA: TGTGCCAGCAGTTTTCGGGGGAGTAGTCAAGAGACCCAGTACTTC.

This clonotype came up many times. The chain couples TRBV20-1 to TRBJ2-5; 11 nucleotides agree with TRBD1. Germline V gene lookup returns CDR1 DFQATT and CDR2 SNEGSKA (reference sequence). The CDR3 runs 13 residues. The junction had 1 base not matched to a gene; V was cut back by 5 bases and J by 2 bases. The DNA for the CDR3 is TGCAGTGCTGGGGACAGGGGGCAAGAGACCCAGTACTTC. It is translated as CSAGDRGQETQYF.